This T cell receptor (beta chain) was documented in a study of beta chain features in type 1 diabetes. The overall study: Sorted cells from all samples, numbering about 99,000,000, were examined. Study results and caveats: PCR might favor shorter templates, but any such skew would affect patients and controls equally. For TCRB rearrangement, an influence of HLA type remained unresolved here.

A note on this clone: Its antigen is unknown.

This CDR3 is 14 amino acids long. After removal of 6 bases from V and 5 bases from J, the junction contained 9 bases not matched to a gene. The germline V gene has CDR1 MNHNY and CDR2 SVGAGI (reference sequence). Cell sorting via CD45RO/CCR7/CD25/CD127/CD95/CD27 was performed to obtain CD4+ naive, central memory, regulatory and stem cell-like memory cells. The entirety of the isolated RNA underwent reverse transcription, so expressed TCRB transcripts were sequenced. The protocol was immunoSEQ multiplex PCR, while the TCRdb copy is restricted to in-frame clones and leaves out a portion. This table holds under 450,000 clones, approximately 14% found once.

This sequence was found in a man under 40 in good health. The sequenced material came from naive CD4+ T cells from blood. The chain joins TRBV6-6 to TRBJ1-2, with 7 positions matching TRBD1. CDR3 loop: CASSPGTAAYGYTF. DNA for the CDR3: TGTGCCAGCAGCCCTGGGACAGCAGCTTATGGCTACACCTTC.